Following are 7 T cell receptor beta chains from one sample sequenced in a study of blood T cell repertoires in COVID-19. Using immunoSEQ multiplex PCR, the repertoire was profiled, and TCRdb retains in-frame clones only, with some absent. The table records over 120,000 clones, approximately 85% of them present only once. The sample comprised peripheral blood. These receptors came from a human donor with acute or convalescent COVID-19. The donor label of this sample is uncertain.

The chain carries TRBV9 and TRBJ2-5, with unresolved D. V lost 0 bases and J 5 bases, leaving 11 bases between the germline ends. This CDR3 spans 14 amino acids. Germline CDR1 SGDLS, CDR2 YYNGEE. Written as DNA, the CDR3 is TGTGCCAGCAGCGTAGGAAACAGTTTGGAGACCCAGTACTTC. It yields the protein CASSVGNSLETQYF.

V usage is TRBV5-1 and J usage is TRBJ1-2; 8 bases match TRBD1. The CDR3 extends over 18 amino acids. With 4 bases clipped from V and 4 bases from J, the junction kept 18 bases outside the gene matches. Germline lookup yields CDR1 SGHRS and CDR2 YFSETQ. CDR3 residues: CASSNVRGRRAGSYGYTF. CDR3 coding DNA: TGCGCCAGCAGCAACGTCAGGGGGCGACGGGCTGGTAGCTATGGCTACACCTTC.

This clone was picked up one time. The J gene is TRBJ2-7, the V gene TRBV5-6; a possible D gene is TRBD2 (5 bases). The germline gives CDR1 SGHDT, CDR2 YYEEEE. The CDR3 totals 15 residues. The ends were cut back, 0 bases at V and 0 bases at J, with 10 bases in the middle. CDR3 region: CASSLVPGSSYEQYF. The CDR3 DNA reads TGTGCCAGCAGCTTGGTACCGGGGAGCTCCTACGAGCAGTACTTC.

The gene calls are TRBV27 and TRBJ1-1; D gene uncertain. The V gene's germline CDR1 is MNHEY and CDR2 SMNVEV (reference sequence). The CDR3 contains 13 residues. The V end lost 6 bases, the J end lost 0 bases, and 8 bases lay between the germline ends. The CDR3 region is CASRSRVNTEAFF. The CDR3 DNA sequence: TGTGCCAGCAGGTCCCGGGTGAACACTGAAGCTTTCTTT.

This sequence joins TRBV6-2 or TRBV6-3 and TRBJ2-2; 11 bases are a match to TRBD1. The CDR3 runs 16 residues. CDR1 is MNHEY and CDR2 is SVGEGT in the germline V gene. The ends lost 5 bases at V and 6 bases at J; junction bases unmatched: 8. The CDR3 coding sequence is TGTGCCAGCAGTGCTTCCGGGACAGGGGGTGCCGGGGAGCTGTTTTTT. As protein: CASSASGTGGAGELFF.

The genes are TRBV7-3 and TRBJ2-1, with D perhaps TRBD2 (5 bases). The germline V gene encodes CDR1 SGHTA and CDR2 FQGTGA. This CDR3 spans 16 amino acids. V dropped 5 bases and J dropped 2 bases, with 16 bases sitting between them. The CDR3, as DNA: TGTGCCAGCAGCGCACCCGGGAAAAACCCCTACAATGAGCAGTTCTTC. It translates to CASSAPGKNPYNEQFF.

The chain joins TRBV7-2 to TRBJ1-1; 8 positions match TRBD1. This CDR3 contains 15 residues. V lost 5 bases and J lost 5; bases outside the gene matches: 10. Germline V gene lookup returns CDR1 SGHTA and CDR2 FQGNSA. The CDR3 bases are TGTGCCAGCAGCGCAATACAGGGGGTTGGGACTGAAGCTTTCTTT. Translated: CASSAIQGVGTEAFF.